This section outlines one TCR beta chain sequence together with its context. This CDR3 region has 12 residues. The trim removed 8 bases at V and 16 bases at J, leaving 11 bases unmatched. Germline CDR1 is LGHDT and CDR2 is YNNKEL (reference sequence). Sequencing was performed with immunoSEQ multiplex PCR; in TCRdb, only in-frame clones are kept and a portion is missing. Here the sample spans some 82,000 clones, around 81% being singletons. This sample was taken from a study of blood T cell repertoires in COVID-19. Study details: Material from acute and convalescent COVID-19 was sourced from the United States, Italy and Spain.

The sequence derives from an elderly man with acute or convalescent COVID-19. Sequencing was carried out using peripheral blood. The J gene is TRBJ2-6, the V gene TRBV3-1 (or the pseudogene TRBV3-2), with 7 positions matching TRBD1. The DNA of the CDR3 is TGTGCCAGCGGATTGACAGGGAGCGATCTGACTTTC. It encodes CASGLTGSDLTF.